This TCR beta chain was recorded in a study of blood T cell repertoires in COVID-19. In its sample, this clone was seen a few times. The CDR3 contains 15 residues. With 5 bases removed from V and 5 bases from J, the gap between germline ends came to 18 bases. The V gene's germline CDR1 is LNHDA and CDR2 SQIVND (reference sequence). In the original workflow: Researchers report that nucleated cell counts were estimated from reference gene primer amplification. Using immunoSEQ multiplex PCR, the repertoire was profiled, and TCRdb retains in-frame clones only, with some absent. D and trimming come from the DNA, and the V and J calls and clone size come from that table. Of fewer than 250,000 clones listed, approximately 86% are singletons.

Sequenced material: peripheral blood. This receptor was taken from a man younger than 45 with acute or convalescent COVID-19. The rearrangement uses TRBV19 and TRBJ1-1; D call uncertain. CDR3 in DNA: TGTGCCAGTAGTCCTGGACTCTGGAGAGGAACTGAAGCTTTCTTT. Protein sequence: CASSPGLWRGTEAFF.